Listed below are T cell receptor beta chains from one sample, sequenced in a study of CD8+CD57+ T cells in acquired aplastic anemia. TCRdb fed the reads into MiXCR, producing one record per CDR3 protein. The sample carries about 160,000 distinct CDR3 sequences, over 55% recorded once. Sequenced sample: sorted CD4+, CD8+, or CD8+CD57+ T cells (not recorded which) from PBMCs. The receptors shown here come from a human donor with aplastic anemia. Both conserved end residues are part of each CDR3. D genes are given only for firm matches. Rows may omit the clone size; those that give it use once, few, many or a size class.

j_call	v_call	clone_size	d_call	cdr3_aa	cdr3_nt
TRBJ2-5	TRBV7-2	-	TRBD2	CASSDSTGGRETQYF	TGTGCCAGCAGTGACTCGACGGGGGGGCGGGAGACCCAGTACTTC
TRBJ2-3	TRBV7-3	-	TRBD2	CASSSTSGTDTQYF	TGTGCCAGCAGCTCTACTAGCGGCACAGATACGCAGTATTTT
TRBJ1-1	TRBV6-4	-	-	CASSLRTEGTEAFF	TGTGCCAGCAGTTTACGGACAGAAGGCACTGAAGCTTTCTTT
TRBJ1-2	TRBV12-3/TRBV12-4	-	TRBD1	CASSPARGGGRSGYTF	TGTGCCAGCAGCCCCGCCAGGGGAGGGGGCAGGAGCGGCTACACCTTC
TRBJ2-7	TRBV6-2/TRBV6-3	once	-	CASSPERSEQYF	TGTGCCAGCAGTCCGGAGAGGAGCGAGCAGTACTTC
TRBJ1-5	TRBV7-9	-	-	CASSLAYGQPQHF	TGTGCCAGCAGCTTAGCGTACGGTCAGCCCCAGCATTTT
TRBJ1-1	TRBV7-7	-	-	CASTLRGGTEAFF	TGTGCTAGCACTCTTAGAGGGGGCACTGAAGCTTTCTTT
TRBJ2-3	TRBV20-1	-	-	CSAADAGCTDTQYF	TGCAGTGCTGCCGACGCGGGGTGCACAGATACGCAGTATTTT
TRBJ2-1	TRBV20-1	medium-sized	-	CSISRAGDHNEQFF	TGCAGTATCTCCCGGGCTGGTGACCACAATGAGCAGTTCTTC
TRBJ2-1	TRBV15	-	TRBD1	CATSPQGDYNEQFF	TGTGCCACCAGCCCGCAGGGGGACTACAATGAGCAGTTCTTC
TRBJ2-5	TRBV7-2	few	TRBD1	CASSDRGWGETQYF	TGTGCCAGTTCAGACAGGGGGTGGGGTGAGACCCAGTACTTC
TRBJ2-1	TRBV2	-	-	CASSDYPPTYNEQFF	TGTGCCAGCAGCGACTACCCGCCGACCTACAATGAGCAGTTCTTC
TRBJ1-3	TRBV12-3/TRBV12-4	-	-	CASSQDLGNTIYF	TGTGCCAGCAGTCAAGACTTGGGAAACACCATATATTTT
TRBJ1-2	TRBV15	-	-	CATSRGLGGVDYGYTF	TGTGCCACCAGCAGAGGGCTTGGGGGTGTAGACTATGGCTACACCTTC
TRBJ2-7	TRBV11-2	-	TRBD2	CASSLSPSGTYEQYF	TGTGCCAGCAGCTTAAGCCCTAGCGGTACCTACGAGCAGTACTTC
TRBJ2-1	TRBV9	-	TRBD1	CASSVARGTGVYNEQFF	TGTGCCAGCAGCGTAGCTAGGGGGACAGGGGTTTACAATGAGCAGTTCTTC
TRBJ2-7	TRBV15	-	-	CATSSLLGGGSYEQYF	TGTGCCACCAGCAGCCTTCTGGGAGGGGGCTCCTACGAGCAGTACTTC